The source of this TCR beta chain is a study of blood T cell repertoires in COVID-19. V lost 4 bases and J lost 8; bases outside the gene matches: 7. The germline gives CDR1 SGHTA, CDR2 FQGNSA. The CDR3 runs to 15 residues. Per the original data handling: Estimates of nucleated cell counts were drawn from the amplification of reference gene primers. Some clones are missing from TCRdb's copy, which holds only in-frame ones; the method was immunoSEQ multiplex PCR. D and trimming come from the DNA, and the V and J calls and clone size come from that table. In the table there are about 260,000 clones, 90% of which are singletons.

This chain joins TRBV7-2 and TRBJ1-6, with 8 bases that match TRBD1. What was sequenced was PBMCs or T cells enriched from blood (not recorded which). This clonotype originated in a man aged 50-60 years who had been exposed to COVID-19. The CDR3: CASSSARGPYSPLHF. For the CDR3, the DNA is TGTGCCAGCAGCTCCGCCAGGGGGCCATATTCACCCCTCCACTTT. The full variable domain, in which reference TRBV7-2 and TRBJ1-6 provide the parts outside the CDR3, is GAGVSQSPSNKVTEKGKDVELRCDPISGHTALYWYRQSLGQGLEFLIYFQGNSAPDKSGLPSDRFSAERTGGSVSTLTIQRTQQEDSAVYLCASSSARGPYSPLHFGNGTRLTVT.